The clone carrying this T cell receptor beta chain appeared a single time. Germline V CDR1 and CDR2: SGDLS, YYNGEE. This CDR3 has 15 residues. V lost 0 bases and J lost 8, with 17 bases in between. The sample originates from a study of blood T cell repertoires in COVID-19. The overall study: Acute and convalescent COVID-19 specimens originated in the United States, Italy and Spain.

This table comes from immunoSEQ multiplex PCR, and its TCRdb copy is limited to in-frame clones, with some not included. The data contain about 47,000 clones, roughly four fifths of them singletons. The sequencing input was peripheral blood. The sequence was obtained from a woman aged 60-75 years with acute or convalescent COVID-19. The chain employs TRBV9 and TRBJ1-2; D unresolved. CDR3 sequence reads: CASSVVGSPEEGYTF. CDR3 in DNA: TGTGCCAGCAGCGTAGTCGGTTCCCCCGAGGAGGGCTACACCTTC.